These 25 T cell receptor beta chains were sequenced from one sample in a study of blood T cell repertoires in COVID-19. Sequenced by immunoSEQ multiplex PCR; TCRdb stores in-frame clones only, minus some. This sample has roughly 330,000 clones, with 80% to 90% found just once. Source material: peripheral blood. These receptors all stem from a woman in her forties or fifties with acute or convalescent COVID-19.

The genes are TRBV19 and TRBJ2-7, with D perhaps TRBD2 (6 bases). The V end lost 0 bases, the J end lost 2 bases, and 8 bases lay between the germline ends. Germline V gene data show CDR1 as LNHDA and CDR2 as SQIVND (reference sequence). This CDR3 comprises 14 residues. CDR3 loop: CASSIDSGAYEQYF. The CDR3 DNA follows: TGTGCCAGTAGTATAGATTCGGGGGCCTACGAGCAGTACTTC.

The chain has TRBV27 and TRBJ1-2; TRBD1 matches at 10 bases. J gave up 2 bases and V 4 bases, and 10 bases lay outside the gene matches. CDR1 MNHEY and CDR2 SMNVEV come from the germline V gene (reference sequence). The CDR3 contains 17 residues. CDR3 sequence: CASSWDFDRGRNYGYTF. The CDR3 bases are TGTGCCAGCAGTTGGGACTTCGACAGGGGGCGAAACTATGGCTACACCTTC.

This chain joins TRBV12-3 or TRBV12-4 and TRBJ2-1; TRBD2 is a possible D gene (6 bases). The ends were cut back, 7 bases at V and 8 bases at J, with 15 bases in the middle. CDR3 length equals 13 residues. In DNA, the CDR3 is TGTGCCAGCACCCTTATATCGGGGGATGAGCAGTTCTTC. Its translation: CASTLISGDEQFF.

This chain joins TRBV5-8 and TRBJ2-7; 12 positions match TRBD2. This CDR3 region has 15 residues. The germline gives CDR1 SGHTS, CDR2 YDEGEE. J was trimmed by 4 bases and V by 3 bases; bases with no gene match: 5. CDR3 DNA sequence: TGTGCCAGCAGCTGGTCTAGCGGGAGGGGATACGAGCAGTACTTC. It codes for CASSWSSGRGYEQYF.

The chain combines TRBV25-1 with TRBJ1-6; 8 positions match TRBD1. The germline V gene encodes CDR1 MGHDK and CDR2 SYGVNS. The CDR3 runs 16 residues. V was pared by 7 bases and J by 1 base, with 6 bases of the junction left unmatched. CDR3 bases: TGTGCCAGCACCGGACAGGGAAGGTCCTATAATTCACCCCTCCACTTT. This encodes CASTGQGRSYNSPLHF.

The chain combines TRBV6-2 or TRBV6-3 with TRBJ2-5; tentative D call: TRBD2 (5 bases). V lost 5 bases, J lost 2 bases, and 12 bases lay in between. The CDR3 has 14 residues. Looked up from germline, CDR1 is MNHEY and CDR2 is SVGEGT. The CDR3 sequence: CASSRTDRQETQYF. The CDR3 DNA sequence: TGTGCCAGCAGTAGGACTGATCGGCAAGAGACCCAGTACTTC.

The V and J genes are TRBV29-1 and TRBJ1-1, with D perhaps TRBD1 (5 bases). V lost 2 bases and J lost 0, with 7 bases in between. Looked up from germline, CDR1 is SQVTM and CDR2 is ANQGSEA. The CDR3 sequence is 13 residues long. As DNA, the CDR3 is TGCAGCGTTGAAAGACAGCTGAACACTGAAGCTTTCTTT. Translation: CSVERQLNTEAFF. Drawing the rest from reference TRBV29-1 and TRBJ1-1, the complete variable domain is SAVISQKPSRDICQRGTSLTIQCQVDSQVTMMFWYRQQPGQSLTLIATANQGSEATYESGFVIDKFPISRPNLTFSTLTVSNMSPEDSSIYLCSVERQLNTEAFFGQGTRLTVV.

V is TRBV7-3 and J is TRBJ2-1; 7 bases align to TRBD1. J gave up 5 bases and V 2 bases, and 6 bases lay outside the gene matches. Germline V gene sequence: CDR1 SGHTA, CDR2 FQGTGA. CDR3 length: 15 amino acids. In nucleotides, the CDR3 is TGTGCCAGCAGCTTATTCCAGGGGGTGAACAATGAGCAGTTCTTC. Encoded protein: CASSLFQGVNNEQFF.

This clone was detected a few times. This sequence joins TRBV24-1 and TRBJ1-5; TRBD1 is a possible D gene (6 bases). The CDR3 sequence is 17 residues long. The germline V gene has CDR1 KGHDR and CDR2 SFDVKD. V was clipped by 4 bases and J by 7 bases, with 22 bases between them. CDR3 in amino acids: CATSEGGRGGWRQPQHF. The CDR3 DNA follows: TGTGCCACCAGTGAAGGGGGTCGGGGGGGTTGGCGGCAGCCCCAGCATTTT.

The chain couples TRBV11-2 to TRBJ1-2; tentative D call: TRBD1 (6 bases). The CDR3 is 15 residues long. The V gene's germline CDR1 is SGHAT and CDR2 FQNNGV. V gave up 4 bases and J gave up 4 bases, with 16 bases separating them. The CDR3 DNA follows: TGTGCCAGCAGCTCGTCAGGGGCGGCGGGCTATGGCTACACCTTC. It encodes CASSSSGAAGYGYTF.

V gene TRBV27 combines with J gene TRBJ2-1, with D unclear. CDR1 MNHEY and CDR2 SMNVEV come from the germline V gene (reference sequence). The CDR3 runs to 15 residues. The ends were cut back, 6 bases at V and 4 bases at J, with 16 bases in the middle. The CDR3 nucleotides are TGTGCCAGCAGAAGACGGCTGGAGCGTTACAATGAGCAGTTCTTC. It translates to CASRRRLERYNEQFF.

The chain has TRBV7-2 and TRBJ1-6, with D possibly matching TRBD1 (6 bases). Germline assignment: CDR1 SGHTA and CDR2 FQGNSA. The V end was cut by 1 base, the J end by 0 bases, with 7 bases between. This CDR3 is 16 amino acids long. In nucleotides, the CDR3 is TGTGCCAGCAGCTTAGAGGACAGCTCCTATAATTCACCCCTCCACTTT. This sequence encodes CASSLEDSSYNSPLHF. Complete variable domain (other parts from reference TRBV7-2 and TRBJ1-6): GAGVSQSPSNKVTEKGKDVELRCDPISGHTALYWYRQSLGQGLEFLIYFQGNSAPDKSGLPSDRFSAERTGGSVSTLTIQRTQQEDSAVYLCASSLEDSSYNSPLHFGNGTRLTVT.

This clone was recorded once. The chain recombines TRBV7-7 with TRBJ1-3, with D possibly matching TRBD1 (6 bases). V shed 3 bases and J shed 6 bases, with 15 bases lying between them. Germline assignment: CDR1 SSHAT and CDR2 FNYEAQ (reference sequence). The CDR3 contains 15 residues. This chain's CDR3 is CASSLGAGIENTIYF. CDR3 in DNA: TGTGCCAGCAGCTTGGGGGCAGGGATAGAAAACACCATATATTTT.

The genes are TRBV11-2 and TRBJ2-1; 8 bases are a match to TRBD2. Losses at the gene ends were 4 bases for V and 4 bases for J; bases not matched to a gene: 9. Germline values: CDR1 SGHAT, CDR2 FQNNGV. There are 16 residues in the CDR3. The CDR3 region is CASSSITSGKYNEQFF. As DNA, the CDR3 is TGTGCCAGCAGCTCCATTACTAGCGGTAAATACAATGAGCAGTTCTTC.

The chain recombines TRBV12-3 or TRBV12-4 with TRBJ1-5; D gene unclear. This CDR3 contains 13 residues. The V end was cut by 3 bases, the J end by 4 bases, with 7 bases between. The CDR3 nucleotides read TGTGCCAGCAGTTTTGGAGTGAATCAGCCCCAGCATTTT. Its protein is CASSFGVNQPQHF.

This clone was found a few times. V and J are TRBV2 and TRBJ1-3; no clear D. Germline V gives CDR1 SNHLY, CDR2 FYNNEI. Deletions cut 8 bases from V and 8 bases from J, with 13 bases between. The CDR3 consists of 12 residues. This chain's CDR3 is CASGPSRDTIYF. The CDR3 DNA is TGTGCCAGCGGCCCGTCACGGGACACCATATATTTT.

V gene TRBV5-4 combines with J gene TRBJ2-1; 7 bases are shared with TRBD2. Germline CDR1 SGHNT, CDR2 YYREEE (reference sequence). The trim removed 4 bases at V and 7 bases at J, leaving 14 bases unmatched. CDR3 length equals 16 residues. CDR3 bases: TGTGCCAGCAGCGCGGACCTAGCGGTATCGGGAAATGAGCAGTTCTTC. It yields the protein CASSADLAVSGNEQFF.

J is TRBJ1-1 and V is TRBV29-1, with TRBD1 matching 8 bases. CDR1 is SQVTM, CDR2 ANQGSEA, per germline. Germline trimming cut 6 bases from V and 5 bases from J; bases unmatched to any gene: 11. CDR3 length: 14 residues. In DNA form, the CDR3 reads TGCAGCGTAGTGACGCCGGGACAGGCAACTGAAGCTTTCTTT. The encoded protein is CSVVTPGQATEAFF.

The V and J genes are TRBV5-5 and TRBJ1-5, with 7 nucleotides matching TRBD1. V dropped 4 bases and J dropped 1; count of bases not matched to a gene: 8. Looked up from germline, CDR1 is SGHKS and CDR2 is YYEKEE (reference sequence). CDR3 size: 16 residues. CDR3 DNA sequence: TGTGCCAGCAGCGAAGGTACAGGGGTAAGCAATCAGCCCCAGCATTTT. It is translated as CASSEGTGVSNQPQHF.

V gene TRBV23-1 combines with J gene TRBJ1-1; D is undetermined. TRBV23-1 has ORF status, its function being uncertain. The CDR3 extends over 15 amino acids. The V end lost 4 bases, the J end lost 0 bases, and 12 bases lay between the germline ends. The DNA of the CDR3 is TGCGCCAGCAGTCCAATCGGTCCGGTGAACACTGAAGCTTTCTTT. Protein sequence: CASSPIGPVNTEAFF.

The chain joins TRBV20-1 to TRBJ2-3; D gene ambiguous. From germline, CDR1 is DFQATT and CDR2 SNEGSKA (reference sequence). CDR3 length: 11 amino acids. Trimming pared 5 bases from V and 5 bases from J, leaving 8 bases between. The CDR3 DNA is TGCAGTGCTTACACACGAGATACGCAGTATTTT. Translation: CSAYTRDTQYF.

The rearrangement joins TRBV16 to TRBJ1-2, with 11 bases lining up with TRBD1. J lost 4 bases, V lost 2 bases, and 9 bases had no gene match. Germline V gene lookup returns CDR1 KGHSY and CDR2 FQNENV. This CDR3 has 17 amino acids. CDR3 coding DNA: TGTGCCAGCAGCCAAGAAAGGACAGGGGGCTTTGGCTATGGCTACACCTTC. Translating gives CASSQERTGGFGYGYTF.

The chain employs TRBV5-8 and TRBJ2-1; 9 nucleotides align to TRBD2. The length of the CDR3 is 19 residues. Germline CDR1 SGHTS, CDR2 YDEGEE. The trim removed 1 base at V and 5 bases at J, leaving 16 bases unmatched. The CDR3 spells CASSLLAGDLAGEHNEQFF. As DNA, the CDR3 is TGTGCCAGCAGCTTGCTCGCAGGAGACTTAGCGGGAGAGCACAATGAGCAGTTCTTC.

The chain couples TRBV11-3 to TRBJ2-3; TRBD1 matches at 7 bases. V trimming: 2 bases; J trimming: 0 bases; junction bases outside the gene matches: 2. The CDR3 is 15 residues long. Germline V gene sequence: CDR1 SGHNT, CDR2 YENEEA. The CDR3 sequence is CASSLLGQSTDTQYF. In nucleotides, the CDR3 is TGTGCCAGCAGCTTACTGGGACAGAGCACAGATACGCAGTATTTT.

The chain links TRBV25-1 to TRBJ1-4, with 8 bases identical to TRBD1. From germline, CDR1 is MGHDK and CDR2 SYGVNS. Trimming at V came to 3 bases and at J to 7 bases, leaving 16 bases not matched to a gene. This CDR3 spans 18 amino acids. The CDR3 spells CASSESGQGRELGEKLFF. As DNA, the CDR3 is TGTGCCAGCAGTGAGTCCGGACAGGGCCGTGAGTTAGGTGAAAAACTGTTTTTT.